This T cell receptor (beta chain) was documented in a study of PD-L1 blockade in urothelial cancer. Study results and limitations: Tumor-associated clones in blood expanded more at 3 weeks in durable-benefit patients.

Concerning this clone: Its specificity is not known.

CDR3 length: 14 residues. V dropped 5 bases and J dropped 1 base, with 11 bases sitting between them. CDR1 is SEHNR, CDR2 FQNEAQ, per germline (reference sequence). As to time point: peripheral blood 6 weeks after treatment start. Between 1 and 8 samples, pretreatment and on-treatment, were given by each patient. The templates were synthetic TCR analogs, and they were spiked into each PCR. Assay used: immunoSEQ multiplex PCR; TCRdb lists only in-frame clones, some missing. The table shows 40,000 to 60,000 clones, with approximately 78% occurring only once. The material was PBMCs, obtained around atezolizumab (anti-PD-L1) treatment. This TCR came from a man in his 70s with urothelial cancer. The chain employs TRBV7-9 and TRBJ1-1; D gene uncertain. As DNA, the CDR3 is TGTGCCAGCAGCCTAAGCGGGAGGAACACTGAAGCTTTCTTT. Translating it yields CASSLSGRNTEAFF.